The rows below give T cell receptor beta chains drawn from one sample of a study of T-cell memory formation after mild COVID-19. TCRdb independently ran MiXCR on the 5' RACE reads; one entry per CDR3 protein. This table holds around 310,000 distinct CDR3 sequences, 14% found once. The material sequenced was PBMCs or a T cell subset sorted from them (not recorded which). These receptor sequences come from a man aged 18 to 29 who had mild COVID-19 (a few samples of this study predate the infection). Cell type and time point are not known. Each CDR3 is given with its conserved first and last residue. A D gene is named only where the DNA matches it firmly. Rows give clone size only sometimes, using once, few, many, or a class for an expanded clone.

j_gene	d_gene	abundance	v_gene	CDR3nt	CDR3aa
TRBJ2-7	NA	NA	TRBV6-5	TGTGCCAGCAGTTACTCGATACAGGGTTCTCCCTACGAGCAGTACTTC	CASSYSIQGSPYEQYF
TRBJ2-1	NA	many	TRBV19	TGTGCCAGTAGTATCGCTAGCTACAGTGAGCAGTTCTTC	CASSIASYSEQFF
TRBJ2-2	TRBD1	NA	TRBV27	TGTGCCAGCAGAGACAGGGGAGTGCCCGGGGAGCTGTTTTTT	CASRDRGVPGELFF
TRBJ1-2	NA	few	TRBV5-1	TGCGCCAGCAGCTTGTCTGATGATGGCTACACCTTC	CASSLSDDGYTF
TRBJ1-1	NA	NA	TRBV20-1	TGCAGTGCTAGGTGGCGGCCTGTGAACACTGAAGCTTTCTTT	CSARWRPVNTEAFF
TRBJ1-4	NA	few	TRBV15	TGTGCCACCAGCAGAGAAGTGTTTGAAAAACTGTTTTTT	CATSREVFEKLFF
TRBJ2-1	NA	NA	TRBV7-3	TGTGCCAGCAGCTTACAGATTAGCTCCTACAATGAGCAGTTCTTC	CASSLQISSYNEQFF
TRBJ1-1	NA	NA	TRBV4-2	TGTGCCAGCAGCAGACTAGGGGTCCAGGCGAACACTGAAGCTTTCTTT	CASSRLGVQANTEAFF
TRBJ1-4	NA	few	TRBV20-1	TGCAGTGCTAGCTTACCTAGGGGGACTAATGAAAAACTGTTTTTT	CSASLPRGTNEKLFF
TRBJ2-3	TRBD1	many	TRBV4-3	TGCGCCAGCAGCCAAGACCAGGACAGGGAGCTGACAGATACGCAGTATTTT	CASSQDQDRELTDTQYF
TRBJ1-5	TRBD1	NA	TRBV12-5	TGTGCTAGTGGTGCAGGGGGTTTGCGGGCACGAATGCATTTT	CASGAGGLRARMHF
TRBJ2-3	TRBD1	NA	TRBV5-6	TGTGCCAGCACACCAGGGGGCTGGGAAGATACGCAGTATTTT	CASTPGGWEDTQYF
TRBJ1-4	NA	NA	TRBV20-1	TGCAGTGCTAGCGGGACGTTGGGTGAAAAACTGTTTTTT	CSASGTLGEKLFF
TRBJ2-3	NA	few	TRBV20-1	TGCAGTGCTAGTAGGGGGGCCGGTACAGATACGCAGTATTTT	CSASRGAGTDTQYF
TRBJ1-1	NA	few	TRBV20-1	TGCAGTGCTAGTGACAGCGGCGGCACTGAAGCTTTCTTT	CSASDSGGTEAFF
TRBJ1-1	NA	NA	TRBV5-6	TGTGCCAGCAGCTTGGAGGGGCAAGAAGCTTTCTTT	CASSLEGQEAFF
TRBJ2-2	NA	NA	TRBV27	TGTGCCAGCAGTTTATCGAAACAGGGAACCGGGGAGCTGTTTTTT	CASSLSKQGTGELFF
TRBJ2-3	NA	few	TRBV5-1	TGCGCCAGCAGCTCGGATTGGGCCCTAGATACGCAGTATTTT	CASSSDWALDTQYF
TRBJ2-7	TRBD1	NA	TRBV9	TGTGCCAGCAGCGCAGGCCCAGGACAGGGCTACGAGCAGTACTTC	CASSAGPGQGYEQYF
TRBJ2-2	NA	NA	TRBV5-1	TGCGCCAGCAGCTCTGACGGCTGGAACACCGGGGAGCTGTTTTTT	CASSSDGWNTGELFF
TRBJ1-6	NA	few	TRBV9	TGTGCCAGCAGCCCAGGTGGGTGGGGCTCCTATAATTCACCCCTCCACTTT	CASSPGGWGSYNSPLHF
TRBJ2-5	NA	few	TRBV7-2	TGTGCCAGCAGCATAGACTGGGGGACCCATACTTTATGGGGAGAGACCCAGTACTTC	CASSIDWGTHTLWGETQYF
TRBJ2-1	NA	few	TRBV6-5	TGTGCCAGCAGCCCGAACCGGGGGTACAATGAGCAGTTCTTC	CASSPNRGYNEQFF
TRBJ2-3	NA	few	TRBV27	TGTGCCAGCAGTTTTGTCCCGGGTACGCAGTATTTT	CASSFVPGTQYF
TRBJ1-5	TRBD1	NA	TRBV6-2/TRBV6-3	TGTGCCAGCACCTGGACAGGGGATCAGCCCCAGCATTTT	CASTWTGDQPQHF
TRBJ2-5	NA	few	TRBV28	TGTGCCAGCAGTGCAGGGTCCCTCCAAGAGACCCAGTACTTC	CASSAGSLQETQYF
TRBJ2-1	TRBD1	NA	TRBV5-1	TGCGCCAGCAGCTCAACAGGGGATGCCTACAATGAGCAGTTCTTC	CASSSTGDAYNEQFF
TRBJ1-4	TRBD1	NA	TRBV7-2	TGTGCCAGCAGCTTAGCCGGGACAGGGGCCGCCTTGGATGAAAAACTGTTTTTT	CASSLAGTGAALDEKLFF
TRBJ2-7	NA	many	TRBV29-1	TGCAGCGTTGTACGTCAGGACTCCTACGAGCAGTACTTC	CSVVRQDSYEQYF
TRBJ2-3	TRBD1	NA	TRBV5-4	TGTGCCAGCAGCGGAACCGGGACAGGGGAAGATACGCAGTATTTT	CASSGTGTGEDTQYF
TRBJ2-5	NA	NA	TRBV30	TGTGCCTGGGGGAGAGGAGAGACCCAGTACTTC	CAWGRGETQYF
TRBJ2-3	NA	many	TRBV12-3/TRBV12-4	TGTGCCAGCAGTTTAGCGCAGGCTGGCGTCAGCACAGATACGCAGTATTTT	CASSLAQAGVSTDTQYF
TRBJ1-6	NA	few	TRBV18	TGTGCCAGCTCACCACCCCAGGGGAATTCACCCCTCCACTTT	CASSPPQGNSPLHF
TRBJ2-6	NA	few	TRBV20-1	TGCAGTGCTAGTGTGGCGACCGGGGCCAACGTCCTGACTTTC	CSASVATGANVLTF
TRBJ2-3	NA	few	TRBV18	TGTGCCAGCTCACCACGATCTGCAGGGGATCACGTAGATACGCAGTATTTT	CASSPRSAGDHVDTQYF
TRBJ2-5	TRBD1	many	TRBV5-1	TGCGCCAGCAGCTTGCCAAGAGGGACAGAAGAGACCCAGTACTTC	CASSLPRGTEETQYF
TRBJ2-7	NA	many	TRBV3-1	TGTGCCAGCAGCCAAGATACGAGTTGGGAGCAGTACTTC	CASSQDTSWEQYF